The next 9 T cell receptor beta chains were all read from a single sample in a study of blood T cells in healthy people across ages. The authors ran a second PCR of roughly 7 to 11 cycles using a sample-barcoded 5' primer and a J-beta primer mix. TCRdb independently ran MiXCR on the 5' RACE reads; one entry per CDR3 protein. Among 800,000 to 950,000 distinct CDR3 sequences listed, 25% to 35% were seen once. These same records also appear under a second study, on T cells of mothers and their children.

The sample consisted of blood. The receptors originated from a woman in her thirties or forties in good health.

The V and J genes are TRBV4-3 and TRBJ2-3; 14 positions match TRBD2. This CDR3 has 18 amino acids. Germline V gives CDR1 LGHNA, CDR2 YSLEER. J gave up 1 base and V 1 base, and 4 bases lay outside the gene matches. The CDR3 loop is CASSQGRLAGGGTDTQYF. The CDR3 coding sequence is TGCGCCAGCAGCCAAGGGCGACTAGCGGGGGGGGGCACAGATACGCAGTATTTT.

Only a few counts were recorded for this clonotype. Given a much more abundant clone one base away, this may be a read error. The chain joins TRBV20-1 to TRBJ2-4, with 13 bases fitting TRBD2. This CDR3 is built from 15 residues. Germline loops: CDR1 DFQATT, CDR2 SNEGSKA (reference sequence). V shed 3 bases, J shed 13 bases, and the junction held 12 bases outside the gene matches. The CDR3 reads CSASHGLAGASRQYF. The CDR3 nucleotides are TGCAGTGCTAGCCATGGACTAGCGGGGGCCTCTAGGCAGTACTTC.

A word on this clonotype: A much bigger clone sits one base away, suggesting this may be a read error. The chain links TRBV6-4 to TRBJ2-2; D perhaps matches TRBD1 (5 bases). Germline-derived CDR1 and CDR2 are MRHNA and SNTAGT. The CDR3 extends over 14 amino acids. The CDR3 loop reads CASSGGTGAGELFF. CDR3 DNA: TGTGCCAGCAGTGGGGGAACAGGCGCCGGAGAGCTGTTTTTT.

This clonotype was found many times. V usage is TRBV7-9 and J usage is TRBJ1-4; a weak D match, TRBD1 (6 bases). The V end lost 4 bases, the J end lost 3 bases, and 9 bases lay between the germline ends. The CDR3 has 14 residues. Looked up from germline, CDR1 is SEHNR and CDR2 is FQNEAQ (reference sequence). CDR3 in amino acids: CASSSGDSNEKLFF. DNA for the CDR3: TGTGCCAGCAGCTCAGGGGATTCTAATGAAAAACTGTTTTTT. The entire variable domain, with the rest obtained from reference TRBV7-9 and TRBJ1-4, is as follows: DTGVSQNPRHKITKRGQNVTFRCDPISEHNRLYWYRQTLGQGPEFLTYFQNEAQLEKSRLLSDRFSAERPKGSFSTLEIQRTEQGDSAMYLCASSSGDSNEKLFFGSGTQLSVL.

This chain connects TRBV20-1 to TRBJ2-5; TRBD2 matches at 7 bases. Germline-derived CDR1 and CDR2 are DFQATT and SNEGSKA (reference sequence). The V and J ends lost 3 bases and 9 bases, in that order; junction bases with no gene match: 4. The CDR3 length is 11 residues. CDR3 protein: CSARTGRAQYF. CDR3 nucleotide sequence: TGCAGTGCTAGGACGGGGAGGGCCCAGTACTTC.

This clonotype has a handful of counts. This sequence joins TRBV29-1 and TRBJ2-3, with 9 nucleotides matching TRBD1. V lost 1 base, J lost 2 bases, and 4 bases stayed unmatched. The CDR3 is 15 amino acids. Germline V CDR1 and CDR2: SQVTM, ANQGSEA. The CDR3 nucleotides read TGCAGCGTTGAAGGGACAGGGGCCGACACAGATACGCAGTATTTT. This encodes CSVEGTGADTDTQYF.

This rearrangement joins TRBV7-3 to TRBJ2-4; possible D gene TRBD1, 6 bases. V was cut by 7 bases and J by 5 bases, with 15 bases left in between. The CDR3 length is 14 residues. Germline CDR1 and CDR2: SGHTA and FQGTGA. The CDR3, as DNA: TGTGCCAGCAACTTTGGGAACAGGGAAAACATTCAGTACTTC. Translated: CASNFGNRENIQYF. Full variable domain (missing parts from reference TRBV7-3 and TRBJ2-4): GAGVSQTPSNKVTEKGKYVELRCDPISGHTALYWYRQSLGQGPEFLIYFQGTGAADDSGLPNDRFFAVRPEGSVSTLKIQRTERGDSAVYLCASNFGNRENIQYFGAGTRLSVL.

V is TRBV29-1 and J is TRBJ2-1; the match to TRBD2 covers 12 bases. CDR1 and CDR2 from the germline V gene are SQVTM and ANQGSEA. J was trimmed by 0 bases and V by 5 bases; bases with no gene match: 11. The CDR3 runs 18 residues. The CDR3 nucleotides are TGCAGCGTTCGAGTTACTAGCGGGGGGCCGAGCTCCTACAATGAGCAGTTCTTC. Its protein is CSVRVTSGGPSSYNEQFF.

This clonotype was recorded many times. The chain is built from TRBV24-1 and TRBJ2-1, with TRBD1 identical over 7 bases. Germline assignment: CDR1 KGHDR and CDR2 SFDVKD. This CDR3 has 16 residues. V shed 5 bases, J shed 0 bases, and the junction held 6 bases outside the gene matches. For the CDR3, the DNA is TGTGCCACCAGTGCCAAGGGACAGAGCTCCTACAATGAGCAGTTCTTC. This codes for CATSAKGQSSYNEQFF.